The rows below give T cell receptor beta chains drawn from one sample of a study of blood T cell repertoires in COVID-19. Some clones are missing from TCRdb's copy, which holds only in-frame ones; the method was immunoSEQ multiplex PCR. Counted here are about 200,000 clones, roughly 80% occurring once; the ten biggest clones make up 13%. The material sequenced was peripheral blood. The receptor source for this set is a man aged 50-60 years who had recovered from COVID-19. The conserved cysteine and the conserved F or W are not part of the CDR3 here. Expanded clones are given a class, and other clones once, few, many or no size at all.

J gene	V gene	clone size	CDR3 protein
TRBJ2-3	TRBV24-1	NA	ATSDSGSGDSTDTQY
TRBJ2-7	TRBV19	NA	ASSQRLAGVRSEQY
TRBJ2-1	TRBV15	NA	ATSRDLSGRASYEQF
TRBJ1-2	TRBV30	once	AWSWGGASSGYT
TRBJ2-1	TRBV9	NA	ASSVASGGQF
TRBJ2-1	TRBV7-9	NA	ASSRSRGSHLYEGQF
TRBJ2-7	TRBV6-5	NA	ASRKAGSSYEQY
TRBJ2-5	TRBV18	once	ASSRPGLQETQY
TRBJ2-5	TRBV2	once	ASSASSGALGSQY
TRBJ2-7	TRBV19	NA	ASSIATNLTGPLFYEQY
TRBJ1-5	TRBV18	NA	ASSPASVEPQH
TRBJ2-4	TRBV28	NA	AIRTGVNNAKNIQY
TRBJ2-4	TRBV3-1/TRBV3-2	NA	ASSPPHASGRAKNIQY
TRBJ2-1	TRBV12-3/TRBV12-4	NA	ASSPWGREEQF
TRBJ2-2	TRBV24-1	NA	ATSRETGELF
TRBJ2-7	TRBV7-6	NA	ASSLTSGRVEQY
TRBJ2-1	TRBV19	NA	ASSIFLAGGSVEQF
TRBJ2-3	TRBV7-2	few	ASSPGLAGDTDTQY
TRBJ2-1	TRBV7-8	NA	ASSPPDRGRDEQF
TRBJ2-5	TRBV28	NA	ASTPATGGGYVTQY
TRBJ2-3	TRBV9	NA	ASSGGYSTDTQY
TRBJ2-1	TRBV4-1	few	ASSQDNPTSGYNEQF
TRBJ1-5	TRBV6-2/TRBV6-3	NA	ASSRLWTGSVQPQH
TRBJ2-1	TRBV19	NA	ASRTGTENNEQF
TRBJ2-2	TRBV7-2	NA	ASRGPGQANTGELF
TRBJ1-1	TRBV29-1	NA	SVGREMGTEAF
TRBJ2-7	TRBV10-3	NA	AISSGETYEQY
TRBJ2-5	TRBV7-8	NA	ASSLGRSFETQY
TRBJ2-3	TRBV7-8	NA	ASSNRFLADTQY
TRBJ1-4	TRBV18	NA	ASSPQGAYEKLF
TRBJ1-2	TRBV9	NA	ASSVEPTGGTIYGYT
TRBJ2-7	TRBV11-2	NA	ASSLGLPTGGYEQY